The clone carrying this T cell receptor (beta chain) has more than one count but fewer than ten. The antigen is not known. This entry is derived from a study of blood T cells in healthy people across ages. Regarding the study as a whole: A roughly linear age-dependent decrease characterized TCR beta diversity per million T cells. Long-lived and aged donors differed, with more naive CD4+ cells and higher diversity in the long-lived.

CDR3 length: 13 residues. V shed 6 bases and J shed 2 bases, with 9 bases lying between them. Combining a sample-barcoded 5' primer with a J-beta primer mix, a second PCR ran for about 6 to 11 cycles. Researchers report that a template-switch adaptor with 12 random nucleotides tagged each cDNA molecule. TCRdb recomputed calls from the 5' RACE reads with MiXCR, one row per CDR3 protein. The sample lists around 600,000 distinct CDR3 sequences, 40% to 50% occurring once. Sequencing was carried out using blood. This chain uses TRBV12-3 or TRBV12-4 with TRBJ2-3; D gene uncertain. This sequence originates from a man older than 75 in good health. CDR3 in DNA: TGTGCCAGCAGACACCGGGTCACAGATACGCAGTATTTT. Its translation: CASRHRVTDTQYF.